The 27 T cell receptor beta chains reported below all come from one sample, sequenced in a study of blood T cell repertoires in COVID-19 (dated by TCRdb to the early 2020s). The library was obtained by the immunoSEQ multiplex PCR assay. Sourced from immuneACCESS, this table was stored by TCRdb with only in-frame sequences that have V and J called. A share of the clones is absent; for the studies checked, an unresolved V gene accounts for under half, and the remainder has no known explanation. The sample has around 250,000 clones on record, approximately 88% of them singletons. The biggest ten clones account for roughly 10% of the sample. Sequencing was performed on peripheral blood. The receptors shown here come from a woman in her sixties or seventies with COVID-19, enrolled during active disease.

V usage is TRBV28 and J usage is TRBJ2-7, with 8 positions matching TRBD1. V trimming: 5 bases; J trimming: 0 bases; junction bases outside the gene matches: 9. This CDR3 region has 16 residues. From germline, CDR1 is MDHEN and CDR2 SYDVKM. The CDR3: CASSPETGAFSYEQYF. DNA for the CDR3: TGTGCCAGCAGTCCCGAGACAGGGGCTTTCTCCTACGAGCAGTACTTC. The full variable domain, with the rest looked up from reference TRBV28 and TRBJ2-7, is DVKVTQSSRYLVKRTGEKVFLECVQDMDHENMFWYRQDPGLGLRLIYFSYDVKMKEKGDIPEGYSVSREKKERFSLILESASTNQTSMYLCASSPETGAFSYEQYFGPGTRLTVT.

This chain connects TRBV28 to TRBJ1-4; 7 bases are a match to TRBD1. Germline lookup yields CDR1 MDHEN and CDR2 SYDVKM. CDR3 length: 14 residues. The V and J ends lost 7 bases and 1 base, in that order; junction bases with no gene match: 3. CDR3 residues: CASTRDRTNEKLFF. The DNA for the CDR3 is TGTGCCAGCACCCGGGACAGAACTAATGAAAAACTGTTTTTT.

The chain links TRBV5-5 to TRBJ2-2, with TRBD2 matching 8 bases. Germline trimming cut 5 bases from V and 4 bases from J; bases unmatched to any gene: 7. Germline V lookup: CDR1 SGHKS, CDR2 YYEKEE (reference sequence). The CDR3 totals 15 residues. The DNA of the CDR3 is TGTGCCAGCAGGCAGGGACTAGAGGGCACCGGGGAGCTGTTTTTT. Translating it yields CASRQGLEGTGELFF. The variable domain in full, with the rest retrieved from reference TRBV5-5 and TRBJ2-2, is DAGVTQSPTHLIKTRGQQVTLRCSPISGHKSVSWYQQVLGQGPQFIFQYYEKEERGRGNFPDRFSARQFPNYSSELNVNALLLGDSALYLCASRQGLEGTGELFFGEGSRLTVL.

The rearrangement joins TRBV10-1 to TRBJ1-5; TRBD1 matches 9 bases. This CDR3 spans 14 amino acids. CDR1 and CDR2 from the germline V gene are WNHNN and SYGVQD (reference sequence). The J segment lost 3 bases and the V segment lost 8 bases, leaving 5 bases of the junction unmatched. The CDR3 nucleotides are TGCGCCAGCTTGGACAGGGGTCCCAATCAGCCCCAGCATTTT. Its translation: CASLDRGPNQPQHF.

The genes are TRBV27 and TRBJ1-3; no clear D gene. This CDR3 contains 16 residues. The V and J ends lost 8 bases and 1 base respectively, with 18 bases between them. Germline CDR1 and CDR2: MNHEY and SMNVEV (reference sequence). In DNA, the CDR3 is TGTGCCAGCTCTCCCCTCGGGGTGGGGTCTGGAAACACCATATATTTT. Translated, it gives CASSPLGVGSGNTIYF.

V is TRBV6-5 and J is TRBJ2-3; D perhaps matches TRBD2 (6 bases). Germline loops: CDR1 MNHEY, CDR2 SVGAGI. The CDR3 is made up of 16 amino acids. V was trimmed by 0 bases and J by 0 bases, leaving 10 bases between them. Written as DNA, the CDR3 is TGTGCCAGCAGTTACTCGAGTGGGGGGAGCACAGATACGCAGTATTTT. Its protein product is CASSYSSGGSTDTQYF.

The rearrangement joins TRBV5-1 to TRBJ2-1; 10 bases line up with TRBD2. V shed 2 bases and J 1 base; nucleotides not matched to a gene: 21. The germline V gene has CDR1 SGHRS and CDR2 YFSETQ. CDR3 size: 22 residues. The CDR3 reads CASSFLAGRSSGRTGSYNEQFF. CDR3 coding DNA: TGCGCCAGCAGCTTTCTGGCAGGGAGGTCTAGCGGGAGAACGGGATCCTACAATGAGCAGTTCTTC.

The genes are TRBV19 and TRBJ1-1; 8 bases line up with TRBD1. V lost 9 bases, J lost 6 bases, and 6 bases stayed unmatched. Germline V gives CDR1 LNHDA, CDR2 SQIVND (reference sequence). The CDR3 totals 12 residues. The CDR3 here is CASVQGAAEAFF. The DNA for the CDR3 is TGTGCCAGCGTCCAGGGGGCCGCTGAAGCTTTCTTT.

V usage is TRBV24-1 and J usage is TRBJ2-5, with TRBD1 matching 12 bases. Germline-derived CDR1 and CDR2 are KGHDR and SFDVKD. This CDR3 is 16 amino acids long. V was clipped by 6 bases and J by 5 bases; unmatched bases: 9. CDR3: CATSPPGQGAEETQYF. DNA of the CDR3: TGTGCCACCAGTCCGCCGGGACAGGGGGCAGAGGAGACCCAGTACTTC.

A single count supports this clone. The rearrangement links TRBV28 to TRBJ1-5; 9 bases map to TRBD1. Losses at the gene ends were 5 bases for V and 4 bases for J; bases not matched to a gene: 6. CDR3 length equals 15 residues. Germline CDR1 MDHEN, CDR2 SYDVKM. CDR3 bases: TGTGCCAGCAGTCTAACACAGGGGGCGAATCAGCCCCAGCATTTT. Amino acid sequence: CASSLTQGANQPQHF. Supplemented by reference TRBV28 and TRBJ1-5, the full variable domain reads DVKVTQSSRYLVKRTGEKVFLECVQDMDHENMFWYRQDPGLGLRLIYFSYDVKMKEKGDIPEGYSVSREKKERFSLILESASTNQTSMYLCASSLTQGANQPQHFGDGTRLSIL.

The rearrangement links TRBV5-1 to TRBJ2-4; TRBD1 aligns across 7 bases. This CDR3 contains 16 residues. Losses at the gene ends were 4 bases for V and 0 bases for J; bases not matched to a gene: 7. In germline, CDR1 is SGHRS, CDR2 YFSETQ. The CDR3: CASSPRQGLAKNIQYF. The CDR3 bases are TGCGCCAGCAGCCCTAGACAGGGCCTAGCCAAAAACATTCAGTACTTC.

The gene calls are TRBV9 and TRBJ2-3; D gene uncertain. The CDR3 is 14 amino acids. Deletions cut 3 bases from V and 0 bases from J, with 8 bases between. Germline V gene sequence: CDR1 SGDLS, CDR2 YYNGEE. CDR3: CASSAVSSTDTQYF. The DNA for the CDR3 is TGTGCCAGCAGCGCCGTTTCGAGCACAGATACGCAGTATTTT.

This chain links TRBV7-2 with TRBJ2-1; 7 bases align to TRBD2. The V segment lost 1 base and the J segment 8 bases; nucleotides outside the gene matches: 8. Germline V CDR1 and CDR2: SGHTA, FQGNSA. The CDR3 has 15 residues. This CDR3 is CASSLVYLAAHEQFF. CDR3 sequence (DNA): TGTGCCAGCAGCTTAGTGTACCTAGCGGCCCATGAGCAGTTCTTC. The complete variable domain, with remaining parts taken from reference TRBV7-2 and TRBJ2-1, reads GAGVSQSPSNKVTEKGKDVELRCDPISGHTALYWYRQSLGQGLEFLIYFQGNSAPDKSGLPSDRFSAERTGGSVSTLTIQRTQQEDSAVYLCASSLVYLAAHEQFFGPGTRLTVL.

The V and J genes are TRBV6-6 and TRBJ2-5; D gene uncertain. The V end lost 3 bases, the J end lost 5 bases, and 7 bases lay between the germline ends. The CDR3 spans 12 residues. Germline CDR1 reads MNHNY; CDR2 reads SVGAGI (reference sequence). The CDR3 DNA reads as TGTGCCAGCAGTTATAGTTCGGAGACCCAGTACTTC. Translated: CASSYSSETQYF.

As for this clone: A junction boundary mismatches the germline segment, possibly from a read error. The same CDR3 arises from other DNA sequences in this sample as well. The chain uses TRBV3-1 (or the pseudogene TRBV3-2) and TRBJ2-2; D is possibly TRBD2 (5 bases). The CDR3 extends over 16 amino acids. Germline-derived CDR1 and CDR2 are LGHDT and YNNKEL (reference sequence). CDR3 nucleotides: TGCGCCAGCAGCCAAGTCCAGGACTGGAACACCGGGGAGCTGTTTTTT. Amino acids: CASSQVQDWNTGELFF.

This clone was recorded a few times. The chain has TRBV4-1 and TRBJ2-3; D is possibly TRBD2 (5 bases). Germline CDR1 and CDR2: MGHRA and YSYEKL. The CDR3 length is 16 residues. V shed 0 bases and J shed 0 bases, with 10 bases lying between them. The CDR3 is CASSQDDGISTDTQYF. In nucleotides, the CDR3 is TGCGCCAGCAGCCAAGATGACGGGATTAGCACAGATACGCAGTATTTT.

The chain employs TRBV11-1 and TRBJ1-2; D unclear. Germline values: CDR1 SGHAT, CDR2 FQDESV (reference sequence). The CDR3 is 14 amino acids. V lost 5 bases and J lost 4, with 14 bases in between. CDR3 sequence: CASSRTDAVYGYTF. CDR3 in DNA: TGTGCCAGCAGCCGCACTGACGCGGTCTATGGCTACACCTTC.

The chain joins TRBV7-2 to TRBJ1-5, with D perhaps matching TRBD1 (5 bases). The CDR3 has 16 amino acids. Trimming removed 1 base from V and 4 bases from J, with 14 bases in between. The germline CDR1 and CDR2 sequences are SGHTA and FQGNSA. The CDR3 is CASSLVSGTENQPQHF. The CDR3 coding sequence is TGTGCCAGCAGCTTAGTTTCCGGGACTGAGAATCAGCCCCAGCATTTT. Together with reference TRBV7-2 and TRBJ1-5, the CDR3 gives the full variable domain: GAGVSQSPSNKVTEKGKDVELRCDPISGHTALYWYRQSLGQGLEFLIYFQGNSAPDKSGLPSDRFSAERTGGSVSTLTIQRTQQEDSAVYLCASSLVSGTENQPQHFGDGTRLSIL.

This clone was picked up a small number of times. The chain uses TRBV2 and TRBJ1-1; D remains ambiguous. Between the trimmed V and J ends, which lost 4 bases and 1 base, there was a span of 10 bases. The germline CDR1 and CDR2 sequences are SNHLY and FYNNEI. The CDR3 spans 14 residues. The CDR3 sequence is CASSVESGNTEAFF. The CDR3 coding sequence is TGTGCCAGCAGTGTAGAAAGCGGGAACACTGAAGCTTTCTTT.

The chain links TRBV11-3 to TRBJ2-2, with 14 bases matching TRBD2. The germline CDR1 and CDR2 sequences are SGHNT and YENEEA. This CDR3 region has 16 residues. V trimming: 6 bases; J trimming: 7 bases; junction bases outside the gene matches: 7. The CDR3 sequence is CASRGTSGRLSGELFF. DNA of the CDR3: TGTGCCAGCAGAGGGACTAGCGGGAGACTCAGCGGGGAGCTGTTTTTT.

V usage is TRBV7-9 and J usage is TRBJ1-5, with 9 bases fitting TRBD1. The germline gives CDR1 SEHNR, CDR2 FQNEAQ (reference sequence). V shed 0 bases, J shed 3 bases, and the junction held 3 bases outside the gene matches. The CDR3 has 16 amino acids. This chain's CDR3 is CASSLAGTGHNQPQHF. CDR3 DNA: TGTGCCAGCAGCTTAGCGGGGACAGGGCACAATCAGCCCCAGCATTTT.

The sample holds one count of this clone. The chain links TRBV28 to TRBJ1-2, with D possibly matching TRBD1 (5 bases). Germline CDR1 is MDHEN and CDR2 is SYDVKM. The CDR3 extends over 13 amino acids. V was clipped by 4 bases and J by 2 bases, with 8 bases between them. Written as DNA, the CDR3 is TGTGCCAGCAGTTCGGGACTCAACTATGGCTACACCTTC. Translation gives CASSSGLNYGYTF.

This chain links TRBV12-5 with TRBJ2-2; perhaps TRBD1 as D (6 bases). CDR1 and CDR2 (germline): LGHNT, FRNRAP. The CDR3 has 14 amino acids. V dropped 7 bases and J dropped 7 bases, with 16 bases sitting between them. The CDR3 nucleotides read TGTGCTAGTGCCGAGAGGCAGGGGCGCGGGGAGCTGTTTTTT. Its protein product is CASAERQGRGELFF.

This clone was seen a handful of times. J is TRBJ1-2 and V is TRBV25-1, with 7 bases fitting TRBD1. With V trimmed by 2 bases and J by 8 bases, 5 bases remained unmatched. This CDR3 comprises 13 residues. Germline CDR1 is MGHDK and CDR2 is SYGVNS. CDR3 loop: CASSEQGEIGYTF. The CDR3, as DNA: TGTGCCAGCAGTGAACAGGGGGAGATAGGCTACACCTTC.

V and J are TRBV30 and TRBJ1-3; TRBD1 matches 10 bases. The length of the CDR3 is 14 residues. In germline, CDR1 is GTSNPN, CDR2 SVGIG (reference sequence). Trimming took 4 bases from V and 3 from J; bases not matched to a gene: 3. Here the CDR3 reads CAWTRDRGGNTIYF. CDR3 sequence (DNA): TGTGCCTGGACACGGGACAGGGGTGGAAACACCATATATTTT.

The chain couples TRBV24-1 to TRBJ2-3; TRBD2 matches at 8 bases. This CDR3 comprises 17 residues. Germline V gene data show CDR1 as KGHDR and CDR2 as SFDVKD. Trimming at V came to 7 bases and at J to 2 bases, leaving 13 bases not matched to a gene. The chain's CDR3 is CATRGGQREQVTDTQYF. The CDR3 nucleotides are TGTGCCACCAGGGGGGGCCAGCGGGAGCAAGTCACAGATACGCAGTATTTT.

The CDR3 loop is CAIGTSGPSSYNEQFF. The CDR3 DNA reads as TGTGCCATCGGGACTAGCGGGCCTTCCTCCTACAATGAGCAGTTCTTC. This chain connects TRBV10-3 to TRBJ2-1; 12 bases are a match to TRBD2. V shed 8 bases and J 0 bases; nucleotides not matched to a gene: 5. This CDR3 is built from 16 residues. The germline gives CDR1 ENHRY, CDR2 SYGVKD.